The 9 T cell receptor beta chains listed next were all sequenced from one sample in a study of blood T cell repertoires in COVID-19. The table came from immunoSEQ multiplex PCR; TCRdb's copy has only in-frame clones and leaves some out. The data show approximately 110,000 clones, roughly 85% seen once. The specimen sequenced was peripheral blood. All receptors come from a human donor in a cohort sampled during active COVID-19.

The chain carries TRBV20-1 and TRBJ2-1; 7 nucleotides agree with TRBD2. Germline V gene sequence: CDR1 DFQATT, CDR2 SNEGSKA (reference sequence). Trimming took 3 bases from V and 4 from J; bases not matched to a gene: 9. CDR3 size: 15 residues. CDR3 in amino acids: CSASGLAAFYNEQFF. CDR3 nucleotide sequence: TGCAGTGCTAGTGGTCTAGCGGCTTTTTACAATGAGCAGTTCTTC.

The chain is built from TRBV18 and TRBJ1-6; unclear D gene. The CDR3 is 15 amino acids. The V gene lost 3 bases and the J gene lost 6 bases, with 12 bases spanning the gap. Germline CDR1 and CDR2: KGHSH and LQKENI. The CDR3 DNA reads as TGTGCCAGCTCACCGGGGAGTCTGGGTAATTCACCCCTCCACTTT. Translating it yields CASSPGSLGNSPLHF. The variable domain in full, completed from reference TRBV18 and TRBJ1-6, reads NAGVMQNPRHLVRRRGQEARLRCSPMKGHSHVYWYRQLPEEGLKFMVYLQKENIIDESGMPKERFSAEFPKEGPSILRIQQVVRGDSAAYFCASSPGSLGNSPLHFGNGTRLTVT.

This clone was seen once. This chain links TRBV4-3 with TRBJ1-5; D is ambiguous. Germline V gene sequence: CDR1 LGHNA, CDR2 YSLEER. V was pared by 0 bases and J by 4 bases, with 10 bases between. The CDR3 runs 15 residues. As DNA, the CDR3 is TGCGCCAGCAGCCAAGAGTTCGGGGTAAATCAGCCCCAGCATTTT. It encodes CASSQEFGVNQPQHF.

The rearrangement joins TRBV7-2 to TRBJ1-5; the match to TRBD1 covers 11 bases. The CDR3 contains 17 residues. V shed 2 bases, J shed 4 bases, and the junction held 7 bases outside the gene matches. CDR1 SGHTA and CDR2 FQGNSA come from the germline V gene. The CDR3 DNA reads TGTGCCAGCAGCTTAAGTTGGACAGGGGGCTGGAATCAGCCCCAGCATTTT. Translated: CASSLSWTGGWNQPQHF.

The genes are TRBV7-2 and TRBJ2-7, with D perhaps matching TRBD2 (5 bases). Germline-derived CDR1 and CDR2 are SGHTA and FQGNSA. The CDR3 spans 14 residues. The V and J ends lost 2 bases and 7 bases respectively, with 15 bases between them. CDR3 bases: TGTGCCAGCAGCTTATATCTAGCAAAGAGGGAGCAGTACTTC. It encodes CASSLYLAKREQYF.

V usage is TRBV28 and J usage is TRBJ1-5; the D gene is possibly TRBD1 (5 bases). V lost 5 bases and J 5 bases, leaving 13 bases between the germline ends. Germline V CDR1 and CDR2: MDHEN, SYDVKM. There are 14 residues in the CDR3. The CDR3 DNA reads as TGTGCCAGCAGTGGGTTAGGGGCAGATCAGCCCCAGCATTTT. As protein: CASSGLGADQPQHF.

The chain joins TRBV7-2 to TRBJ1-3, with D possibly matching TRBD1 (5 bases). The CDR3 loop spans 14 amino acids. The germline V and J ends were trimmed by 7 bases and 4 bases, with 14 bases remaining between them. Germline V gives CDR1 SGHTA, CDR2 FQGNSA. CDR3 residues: CASTPGWGGNTIYF. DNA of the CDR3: TGTGCCAGCACCCCCGGGTGGGGCGGAAACACCATATATTTT.

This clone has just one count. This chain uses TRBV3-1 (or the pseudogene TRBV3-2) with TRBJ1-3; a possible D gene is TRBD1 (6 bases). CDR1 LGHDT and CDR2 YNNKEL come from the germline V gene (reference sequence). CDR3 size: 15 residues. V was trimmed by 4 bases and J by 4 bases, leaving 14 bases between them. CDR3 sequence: CASSRRQVSGNTIYF. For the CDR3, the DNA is TGTGCCAGCAGCCGAAGACAGGTCTCGGGAAACACCATATATTTT.

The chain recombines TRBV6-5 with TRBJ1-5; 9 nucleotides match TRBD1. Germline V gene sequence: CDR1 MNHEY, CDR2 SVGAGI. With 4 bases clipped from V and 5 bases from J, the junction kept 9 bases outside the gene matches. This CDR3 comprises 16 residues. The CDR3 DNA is TGTGCCAGCAGTTCACTCCCGGACAGGGGAGATCAGCCCCAGCATTTT. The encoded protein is CASSSLPDRGDQPQHF.